Sequencing of this T cell receptor (beta chain) was carried out in a study of early T cells in non-severe SARS-CoV-2 infection. Looking at the study overall: Unsorted whole blood bulk RNA was sequenced, with unpaired chains.

V was pared by 6 bases and J by 3 bases, with 2 bases of the junction left unmatched. Germline-derived CDR1 and CDR2 are MNHNS and SASEGT. The CDR3 covers 13 residues. cDNA molecules, individually, were tagged with unique molecular identifiers. MiXCR, run by TCRdb on the 5' RACE reads, gives a single entry per CDR3 protein. The top ten hold 15% to 17% of the sample, which has some 80,000 distinct CDR3 sequences, about 12% seen once. J is TRBJ2-1 and V is TRBV6-1; 7 bases match TRBD2. This clonotype originated in an adult who was a healthcare worker with PCR-confirmed SARS-CoV-2 infection or an uninfected control (not recorded which). The donor label of this sample is uncertain. The starting material was whole blood, obtained at baseline. The chain's CDR3 is CASRREFYNEQFF. As DNA, the CDR3 is TGTGCCAGCAGGCGGGAGTTCTACAATGAGCAGTTCTTC.